This TCR beta chain was captured by sequencing in a study of cytomegalovirus exposure and HLA in healthy donors. Study-level findings and limits: The investigators catalogued under 200 TCR beta chains as cytomegalovirus-associated. Later genetic work tied a missense DCLRE1C variant to beta-chain V and J trimming.

CDR3 length: 17 amino acids. J lost 4 bases, V lost 1 base, and 9 bases had no gene match. The V gene's germline CDR1 is SEHNR and CDR2 FQNEAQ (reference sequence). PCR used 60 Vbeta primers and 13 Jbeta primers. Here immunoSEQ multiplex PCR was the method, and the copy in TCRdb shows in-frame clones only, minus some. Here the sample spans about 80,000 clones, around 60% being singletons. As to this clone: Its antigen is currently unknown.

Input material: PBMCs. This TCR was recovered from a male donor in good health and CMV-seropositive. The chain couples TRBV7-9 to TRBJ2-5, with 10 bases aligning to TRBD2. The CDR3 DNA reads TGTGCCAGCAGCTTAGGAGCGGGGGGGCTTGGACGAGAGACCCAGTACTTC. Its translation is CASSLGAGGLGRETQYF.